This T cell receptor beta chain was identified during a study of cytomegalovirus exposure and HLA in healthy donors. The CDR3 extends over 15 amino acids. In germline, CDR1 is LNHDA, CDR2 SQIVND (reference sequence). As to this clone: Its target is unknown. One junction end disagrees with the germline gene, perhaps due to a read error.

Measured with immunoSEQ multiplex PCR; TCRdb has only the in-frame clones, and not every one. The data contain 250,000 or so clones, roughly 87% of them seen just once; the ten biggest clones take up approximately 12%. Study outcomes and limitations: The study designated 164 TCR beta chains cytomegalovirus-associated. Testing in vitro showed a few CMV-associated chains specific for CMV antigens. TCR sequences were mostly rare, though some public TCRs occurred in many donors.

The donors were part of the roughly 120-subject validation cohort, which stood apart from the roughly 670-subject first cohort. The chain carries TRBV19 and TRBJ1-5; maybe TRBD1 (6 bases). Material: PBMCs. The sequence was collected from a young man in good health and CMV-seropositive. CDR3 in DNA: TGTGCCAGTCGCGCATTATGGGGGGGCAACCAGCCCCAGCATTTT. Translating it yields CASRALWGGNQPQHF.